The 23 T cell receptor beta chains given below trace back to one sample, sequenced in a study of T-cell reconstitution after alpha-beta-depleted transplantation in children. Unique molecular identifiers were built into the TCRbeta library. TCRdb re-called the PCR reads through MiXCR, storing one row per CDR3 protein. The data show fewer than 550,000 distinct CDR3 sequences, about a tenth seen once. The sample was PBMCs from the stem cell graft donor, taken from the stem cell graft. The receptors derive from a human donor who donated a stem cell graft to a child with acute myeloid leukemia.

V gene TRBV5-1 combines with J gene TRBJ2-1, with 9 nucleotides matching TRBD2. The CDR3 is made up of 17 amino acids. The V gene end was trimmed by 0 bases and the J gene end by 8 bases; junction bases not matched to a gene: 12. Germline V gene lookup returns CDR1 SGHRS and CDR2 YFSETQ. The CDR3, as DNA: TGCGCCAGCAGCTTGGCTTGGGCGGGGGGGCCAGGAGATGAGCAGTTCTTC. As protein: CASSLAWAGGPGDEQFF.

The V call is TRBV12-3 or TRBV12-4, the J call TRBJ2-1; a weak D match, TRBD2 (5 bases). Trimming pared 7 bases from V and 8 bases from J, leaving 18 bases between. The CDR3 totals 14 residues. The chain's CDR3 is CASTAQLVGYEQFF. The CDR3 nucleotides read TGTGCCAGCACCGCTCAACTAGTGGGGTATGAGCAGTTCTTC.

This chain connects TRBV4-1 to TRBJ1-2; D may be TRBD1 (5 bases). The ends were cut back, 4 bases at V and 4 bases at J, with 13 bases in the middle. Germline-derived CDR1 and CDR2 are MGHRA and YSYEKL. The CDR3 is made up of 14 amino acids. CDR3 bases: TGCGCCAGCAGCCTGGAGGCAGGGCGCTATGGCTACACCTTC. Protein sequence: CASSLEAGRYGYTF.

This clonotype was counted many times. This rearrangement joins TRBV6-5 to TRBJ2-1, with 9 bases fitting TRBD2. J gave up 3 bases and V 4 bases, and 7 bases lay outside the gene matches. The CDR3 runs to 16 residues. Germline V lookup: CDR1 MNHEY, CDR2 SVGAGI. The CDR3 here is CASSSSRLADYNEQFF. The CDR3 DNA sequence: TGTGCCAGCAGTTCCTCAAGACTAGCGGACTACAATGAGCAGTTCTTC.

This clonotype was found a few times. The genes are TRBV12-3 or TRBV12-4 and TRBJ1-5; D is unclear. CDR3 length: 13 amino acids. The V end lost 3 bases, the J end lost 5 bases, and 8 bases lay between the germline ends. The chain's CDR3 is CASSLGTDQPQHF. The CDR3 nucleotides read TGTGCCAGCAGTTTGGGCACCGATCAGCCCCAGCATTTT.

This clonotype was picked up many times. The chain combines TRBV6-4 with TRBJ2-3; TRBD2 matches 7 bases. Germline V gene data show CDR1 as MRHNA and CDR2 as SNTAGT. V lost 4 bases and J lost 5; bases outside the gene matches: 12. This CDR3 is built from 16 residues. CDR3 DNA sequence: TGTGCCAGCAGTGTAACCGGGACTAAAGGTGTAGATACGCAGTATTTT. This gives the protein CASSVTGTKGVDTQYF.

This chain uses TRBV9 with TRBJ2-5; the D gene is possibly TRBD1 (5 bases). CDR1 and CDR2 from the germline V gene are SGDLS and YYNGEE. The CDR3 spans 16 residues. V was clipped by 4 bases and J by 2 bases, with 18 bases between them. The CDR3 here is CASSINQDNEQETQYF. The CDR3 DNA follows: TGTGCCAGCAGCATAAACCAGGACAACGAGCAAGAGACCCAGTACTTC.

CDR3 DNA sequence: TGTGCCAGCAGTTTTACTAGCGCCAGCAATGAGCAGTTCTTC. Amino acids: CASSFTSASNEQFF. This chain links TRBV12-3 or TRBV12-4 with TRBJ2-1; 7 bases fit TRBD2. J gave up 6 bases and V 3 bases, and 5 bases lay outside the gene matches. This CDR3 is 14 amino acids long.

In this sample, this clonotype turned up many times. The chain couples TRBV20-1 to TRBJ1-4; tentative D call: TRBD1 (5 bases). The CDR3 sequence is 15 residues long. Germline V gene lookup returns CDR1 DFQATT and CDR2 SNEGSKA (reference sequence). V gave up 5 bases and J gave up 4 bases, with 17 bases separating them. Written as DNA, the CDR3 is TGCAGTGCTCCCGACGGGAGAGGGGATAATGAAAAACTGTTTTTT. Its translation: CSAPDGRGDNEKLFF.

The chain uses TRBV12-3 or TRBV12-4 and TRBJ2-3; possible D gene TRBD1, 5 bases. CDR3 size: 16 residues. V was shortened by 1 base and J by 2 bases, with 13 bases between the two germline ends. The CDR3 coding sequence is TGTGCCAGCAGTTTAGTCAGGGTCCTCACCACAGATACGCAGTATTTT. Its protein product is CASSLVRVLTTDTQYF.

The chain links TRBV7-8 to TRBJ1-4; 7 positions match TRBD1. Trimming at V came to 3 bases and at J to 0 bases, leaving 7 bases not matched to a gene. The germline V gene encodes CDR1 SGHVS and CDR2 FQNEAQ. This CDR3 is 17 amino acids long. The CDR3 nucleotides are TGTGCCAGCAGCTTGAGTAGGGACAGCTCAACTAATGAAAAACTGTTTTTT. This codes for CASSLSRDSSTNEKLFF.

This clonotype has just a few counts. The chain uses TRBV20-1 and TRBJ2-1, with 14 bases aligning to TRBD2. This CDR3 is 16 amino acids long. Germline trimming cut 4 bases from V and 3 bases from J; bases unmatched to any gene: 5. Germline CDR1 reads DFQATT; CDR2 reads SNEGSKA (reference sequence). The DNA of the CDR3 is TGCAGTGCTACTCGACTAGCGGGGGGGCTCTACAATGAGCAGTTCTTC. Protein product: CSATRLAGGLYNEQFF.

This clonotype was found many times. The CDR3 region is CASSLDGQPYEQYV. Written as DNA, the CDR3 is TGCGCCAGCAGCTTGGACGGACAGCCCTACGAGCAGTACGTC. The chain has TRBV5-1 and TRBJ2-7; possible D gene TRBD1, 6 bases. Trimming cost V 0 bases and J 2 bases, with 9 bases left between them. Germline V gene sequence: CDR1 SGHRS, CDR2 YFSETQ. The CDR3 is 14 amino acids.

V usage is TRBV6-5 and J usage is TRBJ2-2; D gene unclear. The CDR3 loop spans 16 amino acids. Germline loops: CDR1 MNHEY, CDR2 SVGAGI. V lost 5 bases to trimming and J lost 5 bases, with 18 bases between them. The CDR3, as DNA: TGTGCCAGCAGTCCTCTCGCTCTGCAAGCAACCGGGGAGCTGTTTTTT. Amino acid sequence: CASSPLALQATGELFF.

This clonotype was seen more than once but under ten times. The genes are TRBV27 and TRBJ2-1, with 8 bases matching TRBD1. The length of the CDR3 is 15 residues. The V gene's germline CDR1 is MNHEY and CDR2 SMNVEV (reference sequence). The J segment lost 8 bases and the V segment lost 3 bases, leaving 9 bases of the junction unmatched. The CDR3 coding sequence is TGTGCCAGCAGTTTTTCGTTCCAGGGGGCCGATGAGCAGTTCTTC. Its protein is CASSFSFQGADEQFF.

This clonotype was detected a few times. The chain has TRBV3-1 and TRBJ2-3, with a weak D call TRBD2 (6 bases). V shed 5 bases and J shed 4 bases, with 22 bases lying between them. The CDR3 length is 17 residues. Germline loops: CDR1 LGHDT, CDR2 YNNKEL (reference sequence). CDR3 region: CASSKRAAGSFPDTQYF. The CDR3 DNA sequence: TGTGCCAGCAGCAAGAGAGCAGCGGGCTCGTTCCCAGATACGCAGTATTTT.

This clonotype was counted only a few times. The chain employs TRBV3-1 and TRBJ2-2; 13 bases match TRBD2. V shed 0 bases and J 4 bases; nucleotides not matched to a gene: 8. The CDR3 length is 19 residues. Germline V gene lookup returns CDR1 LGHDT and CDR2 YNNKEL (reference sequence). DNA of the CDR3: TGTGCCAGCAGCCAAGACCGGACTAGCGGGAGTTGGGCCACCGGGGAGCTGTTTTTT. This codes for CASSQDRTSGSWATGELFF.

This clonotype was counted between two and nine times. V and J are TRBV4-1 and TRBJ1-2; D is uncertain. This CDR3 has 14 amino acids. The V end lost 0 bases, the J end lost 3 bases, and 8 bases lay between the germline ends. Per the germline V gene, CDR1 is MGHRA and CDR2 is YSYEKL. CDR3 nucleotides: TGCGCCAGCAGCCAAGACCCGGAAGACTATGGCTACACCTTC. Encoded protein: CASSQDPEDYGYTF.

Worth noting for this clonotype: This sequence may be a read error, since a much larger clone differs from it by one base. The J gene is TRBJ2-7, the V gene TRBV20-1, with 10 bases identical to TRBD2. This CDR3 region has 15 residues. Germline V lookup: CDR1 DFQATT, CDR2 SNEGSKA (reference sequence). CDR3 bases: TGCTGTGCTAGCCGCCTAGCGGGAGAGACCTACGAGCAGTACTTC. Translated, it gives CCASRLAGETYEQYF.

This clonotype has ten or more counts. The V and J genes are TRBV25-1 and TRBJ2-1; no definite D call. V dropped 2 bases and J dropped 7 bases, with 0 bases sitting between them. There are 10 residues in the CDR3. The germline CDR1 and CDR2 sequences are MGHDK and SYGVNS. The CDR3 DNA follows: TGTGCCAGCAGTGAAAATGAGCAGTTCTTC. It specifies CASSENEQFF.

V and J are TRBV7-6 and TRBJ2-7, with D perhaps matching TRBD1 (5 bases). V lost 0 bases to trimming and J lost 3 bases, with 12 bases between them. The germline CDR1 and CDR2 sequences are SGHVS and FNYEAQ. The CDR3 contains 15 residues. CDR3 protein: CASSLARDSFYEQYV. CDR3 in DNA: TGTGCCAGCAGCTTAGCCCGTGACAGCTTCTACGAGCAGTACGTC.

The rearrangement uses TRBV5-1 and TRBJ1-1; 9 bases align to TRBD1. Per germline, CDR1 SGHRS and CDR2 YFSETQ. There are 15 residues in the CDR3. V trimming: 4 bases; J trimming: 7 bases; junction bases outside the gene matches: 11. The CDR3 bases are TGCGCCAGCAGCCATGATCCGGGACAGGGTCTTGAAGCTTTCTTT. Encoded protein: CASSHDPGQGLEAFF. Based on the CDR3 plus reference TRBV5-1 and TRBJ1-1, the full variable domain is KAGVTQTPRYLIKTRGQQVTLSCSPISGHRSVSWYQQTPGQGLQFLFEYFSETQRNKGNFPGRFSGRQFSNSRSEMNVSTLELGDSALYLCASSHDPGQGLEAFFGQGTRLTVV.

There are many counts of this clonotype. V usage is TRBV29-1 and J usage is TRBJ1-1; tentatively, D is TRBD1 (6 bases). The germline V gene encodes CDR1 SQVTM and CDR2 ANQGSEA. This CDR3 region has 13 residues. The CDR3 DNA reads as TGCACCCTGGGGGGCAAAGTGACCCCTGAAGCTTTCTTT. Protein sequence: CTLGGKVTPEAFF.